Given below is one T cell receptor beta chain in context. The target antigen is unknown. These data belong to a study of Ad26.COV2.S vaccination and SARS-CoV-2 variants. The study, taken as a whole, reports: Possibly, TCR breadth and depth analyses underestimated total T cell responses.

Libraries were prepared by immunoSEQ multiplex PCR; TCRdb keeps only in-frame clonotypes and omits some of them. Here the sample spans more than 150,000 clones, roughly 89% being singletons. The specimen comprised peripheral blood, sampled after recovery from COVID-19. The source of this sequence is a human donor who had recovered from COVID-19.

CDR3 amino acids: CASSLSGTGTDTQYF. The CDR3 coding sequence is TGTGCCAGCAGCTTAAGTGGGACAGGGACAGATACGCAGTATTTT. The chain is built from TRBV7-9 and TRBJ2-3; 9 positions agree with TRBD1. The V and J ends lost 2 bases and 3 bases, in that order; junction bases with no gene match: 3. Germline values: CDR1 SEHNR, CDR2 FQNEAQ (reference sequence). The CDR3 totals 15 residues. Full variable domain (remainder filled in from reference TRBV7-9 and TRBJ2-3): DTGVSQNPRHKITKRGQNVTFRCDPISEHNRLYWYRQTLGQGPEFLTYFQNEAQLEKSRLLSDRFSAERPKGSFSTLEIQRTEQGDSAMYLCASSLSGTGTDTQYFGPGTRLTVL.